These T cell receptor beta chains were read from a single sample in a study of T cells in Graves' hyperthyroidism and ophthalmopathy. Using its own MiXCR run on the multiplex PCR reads, TCRdb lists one record per CDR3 protein. Seen here are some 570,000 distinct CDR3 sequences, 14% observed once, and the top ten hold roughly 7.1%. Sequenced material: blood. The origin of the receptors is a woman under 30 with Graves' ophthalmopathy. Each CDR3 is given with its conserved first and last residue. A D gene is named only where the DNA matches it firmly. Clone size is not always given. Where it is, it says once, few, many or a class for expanded clones.

>TRBD1|TRBV27|TRBJ2-7|many
TGTGCCAGCAGTTTAGGTTGGGCGGGACAGGGAGACTCCTACGAGCAGTACTTC
CASSLGWAGQGDSYEQYF
>-|TRBV12-3/TRBV12-4|TRBJ2-7|many
TGTGCCAGCAGTTTGGGCTCGAGTAAGGCCCTTATTAACTACGAGCAGTACTTC
CASSLGSSKALINYEQYF
>TRBD2|TRBV6-5|TRBJ2-3|-
TGTGCCAGCAGTTCCCGACTAGCGCCTAGCACAGATACGCAGTATTTT
CASSSRLAPSTDTQYF
>TRBD2|TRBV28|TRBJ2-5|many
TGTGCCAGCAGTTCGCCGGGACTAGTAAAACAAGAGACCCAGTACTTC
CASSSPGLVKQETQYF
>-|TRBV28|TRBJ1-2|many
TGTGCCAGCAGTTCACAGGATGGCGGCTACACCTTC
CASSSQDGGYTF
>TRBD2|TRBV9|TRBJ2-7|many
TGTGCCAGCAGCGCCTCCGGGGGGGGCCTCTCCTACGAGCAGTACTTC
CASSASGGGLSYEQYF
>-|TRBV7-9|TRBJ1-1|-
TGTGCCAGCAGCCCCCGGGACTTTCGATCCACTGAAGCTTTCTTT
CASSPRDFRSTEAFF
>-|TRBV19|TRBJ1-1|few
TGTGCCAGTAGTCCTCAGGTGGCGAACACTGAAGCTTTCTTT
CASSPQVANTEAFF
>-|TRBV19|TRBJ1-1|-
TGTGCCAGTAGTCCCGGGGACTTCAACACTGAAGCTTTCTTT
CASSPGDFNTEAFF
>-|TRBV7-6|TRBJ2-1|many
TGTGCCAGCAGCTTAGGGGGCTGGTTCTCCTACAATGAGCAGTTCTTC
CASSLGGWFSYNEQFF
>-|TRBV20-1|TRBJ2-5|many
TGCAGTGCTAGGGGGGGCAGAAGCCCAAAATTCCAAGAGACCCAGTACTTC
CSARGGRSPKFQETQYF
>-|TRBV20-1|TRBJ2-3|many
TGCAGTGCTAGGCCGGGGAAACTCTCAGATACGCAGTATTTT
CSARPGKLSDTQYF
>-|TRBV28|TRBJ1-4|-
TGTGCCAGCAGCTTAGATGGGGGTTCTAATGAAAAACTGTTTTTT
CASSLDGGSNEKLFF
>-|TRBV2|TRBJ1-5|-
TGTGCCAGCAGGGAAACCGTCGACAATCAGCCCCAGCATTTT
CASRETVDNQPQHF
>-|TRBV5-1|TRBJ2-2|many
TGCGCCAGCAGCTTGGCCGGGGCCGGGACCATCACCGGGGAGCTGTTTTTT
CASSLAGAGTITGELFF
>TRBD1|TRBV7-2|TRBJ2-7|many
TGTGCCAGCAGCCGGGACAGGGCGGGTCGCGAGCAGTACTTC
CASSRDRAGREQYF
>-|TRBV20-1|TRBJ2-3|many
TGCAGTGCTAGAGATGGGGCCCTGGTCACAGATACGCAGTATTTT
CSARDGALVTDTQYF
>-|TRBV19|TRBJ1-1|few
TGTGCCAGTAGTGCTCGTTTGGGTGGGAACACTGAAGCTTTCTTT
CASSARLGGNTEAFF
>-|TRBV7-9|TRBJ2-5|many
TGTGCCAGCAGCCTCCCCCGGGACTTCAAAGAGACCCAGTACTTC
CASSLPRDFKETQYF
>TRBD1|TRBV30|TRBJ2-7|many
TGTGCCTGGAGTTGGACAGGGGGCGACGAGCAGTACTTC
CAWSWTGGDEQYF
>-|TRBV20-1|TRBJ2-7|many
TGCAGTGCTAGGCCGAACATTTACGAGCAGTACTTC
CSARPNIYEQYF
>-|TRBV6-2/TRBV6-3|TRBJ1-5|-
TGTGCCAGCGGCCTGGACGGAATGCCCGGTCAGCCCCAGCATTTT
CASGLDGMPGQPQHF
>TRBD1|TRBV10-3|TRBJ1-5|few
TGTGCCATCAGTGTTGACAGGGGCGGACAGCCCCAGCATTTT
CAISVDRGGQPQHF
>-|TRBV24-1|TRBJ2-5|few
TGTGCCACCAGAGGGGTCAGGGAGACCCAGTACTTC
CATRGVRETQYF
>-|TRBV2|TRBJ1-6|few
TGTGCCAGAAAGGATAGAAGCTCCTATAATTCACCCCTCCACTTT
CARKDRSSYNSPLHF
>TRBD2|TRBV5-6|TRBJ2-7|few
TGTGCCAGCACCTACCGACTAGCGGGGGCCTACGAGCAGTACTTC
CASTYRLAGAYEQYF
>TRBD2|TRBV11-2|TRBJ2-6|few
TGTGCCAGCAGCTCCCCGACTAGCGGTGGGGCCAACGTCCTGACTTTC
CASSSPTSGGANVLTF
>-|TRBV19|TRBJ1-1|many
TGTGCCAGTAGTATAGAGCGGGGGCAGAAGACTGAAGCTTTCTTT
CASSIERGQKTEAFF
>-|TRBV9|TRBJ2-7|many
TGTGCCAGCAGCTCGGGTCGACAGGCCTACTCCTACGAGCAGTACTTC
CASSSGRQAYSYEQYF
>-|TRBV2|TRBJ1-4|many
TGTGCCAGCAGTCCCGGGTTAGAAAAACTGTTTTTT
CASSPGLEKLFF
>-|TRBV12-3/TRBV12-4|TRBJ1-2|-
TGTGCCAGCAGTTTAGGGACGGCAGCCTATGGCTACACCTTC
CASSLGTAAYGYTF
>TRBD1|TRBV18|TRBJ2-7|few
TGTGCCAGCTCACCACCAACGGGACAGGGGACCTACGAGCAGTACTTC
CASSPPTGQGTYEQYF
>-|TRBV4-1|TRBJ2-7|-
TGCGCCAGCAGCCAAGTCACGACAGGCTACGAGCAGTACTTC
CASSQVTTGYEQYF
>TRBD2|TRBV12-5|TRBJ2-3|many
TGTGCTAGTGGTTCTAGCGGGAGAATAGATACGCAGTATTTT
CASGSSGRIDTQYF
>-|TRBV6-5|TRBJ2-1|many
TGTGCCAGCAGTTACTCGGGTGGGGTTGCTTTTGACGAGCAGTTCTTC
CASSYSGGVAFDEQFF